Below, 17 T cell receptor beta chains from the same sample are listed, as sequenced in a study of cytomegalovirus exposure and HLA in healthy donors. With 60 Vbeta and 13 Jbeta primers, the PCR was carried out. Using immunoSEQ multiplex PCR, the repertoire was profiled, and TCRdb retains in-frame clones only, with some absent. The table has roughly 150,000 clones, 64% seen once. Sequenced sample: PBMCs. The receptors originated from a woman younger than 45 in good health and CMV-seropositive.

This chain joins TRBV10-3 and TRBJ2-1; D is ambiguous. The CDR3 spans 11 residues. The V gene lost 4 bases and the J gene lost 7 bases, with 5 bases spanning the gap. Per the germline V gene, CDR1 is ENHRY and CDR2 is SYGVKD. The CDR3 DNA reads TGTGCCATCAGTGCGACTAATGAGCAGTTCTTC. It codes for CAISATNEQFF.

The chain recombines TRBV6-4 with TRBJ2-4; tentative D call: TRBD1 (5 bases). Per germline, CDR1 MRHNA and CDR2 SNTAGT. This CDR3 comprises 15 residues. The V end lost 0 bases, the J end lost 5 bases, and 11 bases lay between the germline ends. CDR3 sequence reads: CASSDSGALQNIQYF. CDR3 nucleotides: TGTGCCAGCAGTGACTCAGGGGCACTTCAAAACATTCAGTACTTC.

This CDR3 is CASSHETRFPGELFF. The CDR3 coding sequence is TGTGCCAGCAGCCACGAAACCCGGTTTCCCGGGGAGCTGTTTTTT. This chain joins TRBV14 and TRBJ2-2; D is uncertain. The CDR3 has 15 residues. Trimming removed 3 bases at V and 6 bases at J, with 14 bases between. The V gene's germline CDR1 is SGHDN and CDR2 FVKESK.

The genes are TRBV10-3 and TRBJ2-7; D is possibly TRBD1 (5 bases). CDR3 length: 14 residues. In germline, CDR1 is ENHRY, CDR2 SYGVKD. The ends were cut back, 0 bases at V and 2 bases at J, with 8 bases in the middle. The CDR3 region is CAISESQGPYEQYF. In nucleotides, the CDR3 is TGTGCCATCAGTGAGTCCCAGGGCCCCTACGAGCAGTACTTC.

The chain uses TRBV5-1 and TRBJ1-2; D might be TRBD1 (6 bases). Germline V gene lookup returns CDR1 SGHRS and CDR2 YFSETQ. Trimming removed 2 bases from V and 8 bases from J, with 34 bases in between. There are 20 residues in the CDR3. In nucleotides, the CDR3 is TGCGCCAGCAGCTTTGGAAGTACGGGACAAACCCTCTTGAAGGCTTGGGGCTACACCTTC. Translation gives CASSFGSTGQTLLKAWGYTF. The variable domain in full, completed from reference TRBV5-1 and TRBJ1-2, reads KAGVTQTPRYLIKTRGQQVTLSCSPISGHRSVSWYQQTPGQGLQFLFEYFSETQRNKGNFPGRFSGRQFSNSRSEMNVSTLELGDSALYLCASSFGSTGQTLLKAWGYTFGSGTRLTVV.

V usage is TRBV11-2 and J usage is TRBJ2-5; a weak D match, TRBD2 (5 bases). Germline V gene lookup returns CDR1 SGHAT and CDR2 FQNNGV. V was clipped by 4 bases and J by 1 base, with 13 bases between them. The CDR3 length is 15 residues. CDR3 loop: CASSSSLEFQETQYF. The DNA of the CDR3 is TGTGCCAGCAGCTCCTCACTAGAGTTCCAAGAGACCCAGTACTTC.

This clone was detected a few times. This chain uses TRBV5-1 with TRBJ1-2; weak D call: TRBD1 (6 bases). The CDR3 consists of 15 residues. Between the trimmed V and J ends, which lost 2 bases and 7 bases, there was a span of 18 bases. CDR1 and CDR2 (germline): SGHRS, YFSETQ. The CDR3 protein is CASSLTDSKVSGYTF. In DNA form, the CDR3 reads TGCGCCAGCAGCTTAACGGACAGTAAGGTGAGTGGCTACACCTTC. Filled out from reference TRBV5-1 and TRBJ1-2, the complete variable domain reads KAGVTQTPRYLIKTRGQQVTLSCSPISGHRSVSWYQQTPGQGLQFLFEYFSETQRNKGNFPGRFSGRQFSNSRSEMNVSTLELGDSALYLCASSLTDSKVSGYTFGSGTRLTVV.

The chain carries TRBV5-1 and TRBJ2-7; the match to TRBD2 covers 12 bases. With 1 base clipped from V and 4 bases from J, the junction kept 9 bases outside the gene matches. Germline lookup yields CDR1 SGHRS and CDR2 YFSETQ. The CDR3 covers 17 residues. CDR3 loop: CASSLTSGGPQSYEQYF. The CDR3 DNA sequence: TGCGCCAGCAGCTTGACTAGCGGGGGGCCACAAAGTTACGAGCAGTACTTC.

V gene TRBV2 combines with J gene TRBJ2-7, with TRBD1 as a possible D gene (6 bases). Per germline, CDR1 SNHLY and CDR2 FYNNEI. CDR3 length equals 13 residues. V dropped 7 bases and J dropped 3 bases, with 13 bases sitting between them. The CDR3 reads CASTGQKGYEQYF. In DNA form, the CDR3 reads TGTGCCAGCACTGGACAGAAGGGCTACGAGCAGTACTTC.

The rearrangement uses TRBV11-2 and TRBJ1-1; 10 positions agree with TRBD1. Germline V gives CDR1 SGHAT, CDR2 FQNNGV. V was pared by 0 bases and J by 4 bases, with 2 bases of the junction left unmatched. CDR3 size: 15 residues. CDR3 coding DNA: TGTGCCAGCAGCTTAGAGACAGGGGGCGGCACTGAAGCTTTCTTT. It is translated as CASSLETGGGTEAFF. Variable domain in full (rest from reference TRBV11-2 and TRBJ1-1): EAGVAQSPRYKIIEKRQSVAFWCNPISGHATLYWYQQILGQGPKLLIQFQNNGVVDDSQLPKDRFSAERLKGVDSTLKIQPAKLEDSAVYLCASSLETGGGTEAFFGQGTRLTVV.

The chain has TRBV6-5 and TRBJ2-5; no reliable D call. The V end lost 8 bases, the J end lost 1 base, and 8 bases lay between the germline ends. The length of the CDR3 is 12 residues. CDR1 and CDR2 from the germline V gene are MNHEY and SVGAGI. In nucleotides, the CDR3 is TGTGCCAGCGTCGGCGGCCAAGAGACCCAGTACTTC. Protein sequence: CASVGGQETQYF.

This clone was detected only once. This chain joins TRBV5-4 and TRBJ1-2; D is undetermined. There are 15 residues in the CDR3. Germline V gives CDR1 SGHNT, CDR2 YYREEE (reference sequence). V lost 7 bases to trimming and J lost 4 bases, with 20 bases between them. CDR3 nucleotide sequence: TGTGCCAGCTATACGAGGCTAGGACTACCCTATGGCTACACCTTC. Encoded protein: CASYTRLGLPYGYTF.

Remarks on this clone: Different DNA sequences within this sample yield the same CDR3. The genes are TRBV5-1 and TRBJ1-1; no clear D gene. The CDR3 extends over 14 amino acids. With 0 bases removed from V and 2 bases from J, the gap between germline ends came to 8 bases. Germline loops: CDR1 SGHRS, CDR2 YFSETQ. The CDR3: CASSLDSPNTEAFF. In DNA, the CDR3 is TGCGCCAGCAGCTTGGACAGTCCCAACACTGAAGCTTTCTTT.

This clone was counted only a few times. The rearrangement joins TRBV5-6 to TRBJ1-2; 8 bases fit TRBD1. J gave up 2 bases and V 6 bases, and 6 bases lay outside the gene matches. Germline V CDR1 and CDR2: SGHDT, YYEEEE. The CDR3 length is 14 residues. CDR3 loop: CASKRQGLNYGYTF. CDR3 sequence (DNA): TGTGCCAGCAAGCGACAGGGGTTAAACTATGGCTACACCTTC.

This sequence joins TRBV27 and TRBJ2-7, with 7 nucleotides matching TRBD1. V lost 3 bases, J lost 9 bases, and 8 bases stayed unmatched. Germline lookup yields CDR1 MNHEY and CDR2 SMNVEV (reference sequence). CDR3 length: 13 residues. CDR3: CASSFRQGHGQYF. The CDR3 region has the DNA TGTGCCAGCAGTTTTAGACAGGGTCACGGGCAGTACTTC.

The chain recombines TRBV5-4 with TRBJ1-1; possibly TRBD1 for D (5 bases). The V end lost 1 base, the J end lost 7 bases, and 11 bases lay between the germline ends. The CDR3 consists of 13 residues. In germline, CDR1 is SGHNT, CDR2 YYREEE (reference sequence). The CDR3 bases are TGTGCCAGCAGCTTGAGTGGGGGGATTGAAGCTTTCTTT. As protein: CASSLSGGIEAFF.

This chain joins TRBV19 and TRBJ1-2; 7 bases fit TRBD1. This CDR3 has 13 residues. Germline CDR1 and CDR2: LNHDA and SQIVND (reference sequence). J was trimmed by 8 bases and V by 7 bases; bases with no gene match: 10. The CDR3 region is CASNPTGAEGYTF. The CDR3 nucleotides read TGTGCCAGTAACCCAACAGGGGCCGAAGGCTACACCTTC.